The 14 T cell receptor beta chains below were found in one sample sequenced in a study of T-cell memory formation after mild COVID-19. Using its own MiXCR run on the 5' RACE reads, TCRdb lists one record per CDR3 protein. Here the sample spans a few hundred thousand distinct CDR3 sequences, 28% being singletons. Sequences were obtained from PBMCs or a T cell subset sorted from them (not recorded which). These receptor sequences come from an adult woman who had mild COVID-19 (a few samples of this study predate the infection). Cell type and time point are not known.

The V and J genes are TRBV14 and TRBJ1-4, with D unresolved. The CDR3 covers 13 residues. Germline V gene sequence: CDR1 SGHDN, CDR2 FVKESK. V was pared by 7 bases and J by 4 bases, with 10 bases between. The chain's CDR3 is CASNRGSNEKLFF. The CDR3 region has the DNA TGTGCCAGCAATCGAGGGAGTAATGAAAAACTGTTTTTT.

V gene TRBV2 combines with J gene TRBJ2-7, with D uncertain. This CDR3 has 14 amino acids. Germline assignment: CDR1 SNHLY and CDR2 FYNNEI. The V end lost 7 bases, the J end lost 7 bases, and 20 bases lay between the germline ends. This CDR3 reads CASTGVVTTIEQYF. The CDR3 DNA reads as TGTGCCAGCACCGGAGTTGTCACTACTATTGAGCAGTACTTC.

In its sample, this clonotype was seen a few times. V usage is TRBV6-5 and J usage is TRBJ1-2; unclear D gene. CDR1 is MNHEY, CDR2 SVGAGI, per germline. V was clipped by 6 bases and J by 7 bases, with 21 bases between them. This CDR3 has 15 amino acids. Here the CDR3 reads CASRTRQGPRFGYTF. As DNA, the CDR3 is TGTGCCAGCAGAACCAGGCAAGGGCCTCGGTTTGGCTACACCTTC.

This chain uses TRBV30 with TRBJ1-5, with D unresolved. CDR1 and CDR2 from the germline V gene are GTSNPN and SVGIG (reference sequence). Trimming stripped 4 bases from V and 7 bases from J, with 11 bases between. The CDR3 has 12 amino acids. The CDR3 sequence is CAWTASGQPQHF. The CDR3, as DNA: TGTGCCTGGACCGCATCGGGCCAGCCCCAGCATTTT.

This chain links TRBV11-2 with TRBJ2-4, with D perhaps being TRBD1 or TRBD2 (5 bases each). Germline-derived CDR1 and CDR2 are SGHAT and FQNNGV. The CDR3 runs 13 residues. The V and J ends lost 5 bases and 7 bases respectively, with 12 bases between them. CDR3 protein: CASSPGLRNIQYF. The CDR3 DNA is TGTGCCAGCAGCCCGGGGCTGCGGAACATTCAGTACTTC.

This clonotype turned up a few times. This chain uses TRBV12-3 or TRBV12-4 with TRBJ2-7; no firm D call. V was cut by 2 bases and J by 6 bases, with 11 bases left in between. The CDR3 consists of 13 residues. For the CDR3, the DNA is TGTGCCAGCAGTTTATTAATCGCAGGCGAGCAGTACTTC. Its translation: CASSLLIAGEQYF.

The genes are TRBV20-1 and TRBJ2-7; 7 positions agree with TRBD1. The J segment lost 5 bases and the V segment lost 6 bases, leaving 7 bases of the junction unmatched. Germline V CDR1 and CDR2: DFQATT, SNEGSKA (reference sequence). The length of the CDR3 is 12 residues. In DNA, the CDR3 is TGCAGTGCAAGACAGGGTCAGGACGAGCAGTACTTC. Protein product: CSARQGQDEQYF.

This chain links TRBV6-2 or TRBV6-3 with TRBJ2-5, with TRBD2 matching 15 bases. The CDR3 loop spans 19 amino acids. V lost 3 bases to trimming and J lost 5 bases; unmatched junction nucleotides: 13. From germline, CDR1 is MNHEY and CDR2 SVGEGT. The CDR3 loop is CASSYFYGLAGGSMETQYF. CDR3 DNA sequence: TGTGCCAGCAGTTATTTCTACGGACTAGCGGGAGGGAGCATGGAGACCCAGTACTTC.

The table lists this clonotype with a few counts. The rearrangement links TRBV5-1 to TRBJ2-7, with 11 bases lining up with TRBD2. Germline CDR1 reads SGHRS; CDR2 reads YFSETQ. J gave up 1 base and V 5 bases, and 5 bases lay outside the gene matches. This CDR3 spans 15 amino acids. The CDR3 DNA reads TGCGCCAGCAGGTTGACTAGCGGGGCTTCCTACGAGCAGTACTTC. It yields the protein CASRLTSGASYEQYF.

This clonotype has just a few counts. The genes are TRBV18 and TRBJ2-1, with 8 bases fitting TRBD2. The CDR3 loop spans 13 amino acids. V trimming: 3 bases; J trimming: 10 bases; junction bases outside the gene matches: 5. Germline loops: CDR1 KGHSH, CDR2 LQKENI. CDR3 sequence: CASSPTGGQEQFF. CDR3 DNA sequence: TGTGCCAGCTCACCCACGGGGGGGCAAGAGCAGTTCTTC.

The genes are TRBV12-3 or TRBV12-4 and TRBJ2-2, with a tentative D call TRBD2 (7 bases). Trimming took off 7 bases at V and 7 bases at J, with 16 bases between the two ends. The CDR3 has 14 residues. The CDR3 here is CASTIWGGHGELFF. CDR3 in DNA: TGTGCCAGCACCATCTGGGGGGGCCACGGGGAGCTGTTTTTT.

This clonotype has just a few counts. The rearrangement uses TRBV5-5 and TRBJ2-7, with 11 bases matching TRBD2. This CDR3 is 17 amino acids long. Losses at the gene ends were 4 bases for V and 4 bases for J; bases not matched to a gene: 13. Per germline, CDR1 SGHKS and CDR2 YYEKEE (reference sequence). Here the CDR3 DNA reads TGTGCCAGCAGCCCACGACGGGGTAGCGGGAGGGTTTACGAGCAGTACTTC. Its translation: CASSPRRGSGRVYEQYF. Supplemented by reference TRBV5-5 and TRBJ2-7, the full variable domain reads DAGVTQSPTHLIKTRGQQVTLRCSPISGHKSVSWYQQVLGQGPQFIFQYYEKEERGRGNFPDRFSARQFPNYSSELNVNALLLGDSALYLCASSPRRGSGRVYEQYFGPGTRLTVT.

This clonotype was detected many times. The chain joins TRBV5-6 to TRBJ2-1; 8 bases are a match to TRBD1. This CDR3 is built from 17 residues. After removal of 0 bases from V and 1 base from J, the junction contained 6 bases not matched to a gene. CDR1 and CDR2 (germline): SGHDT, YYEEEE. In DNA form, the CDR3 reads TGTGCCAGCAGCTTGGGGGTTAGACAGGGGTCCTACAATGAGCAGTTCTTC. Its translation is CASSLGVRQGSYNEQFF. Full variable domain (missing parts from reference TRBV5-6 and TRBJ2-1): DAGVTQSPTHLIKTRGQQVTLRCSPKSGHDTVSWYQQALGQGPQFIFQYYEEEERQRGNFPDRFSGHQFPNYSSELNVNALLLGDSALYLCASSLGVRQGSYNEQFFGPGTRLTVL.

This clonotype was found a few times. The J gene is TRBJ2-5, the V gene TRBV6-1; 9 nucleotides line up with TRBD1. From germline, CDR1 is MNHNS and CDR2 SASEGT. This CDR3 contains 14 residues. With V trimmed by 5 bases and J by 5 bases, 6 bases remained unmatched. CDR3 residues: CASSYRGLGETQYF. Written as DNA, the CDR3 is TGTGCCAGCAGTTACAGGGGGCTAGGGGAGACCCAGTACTTC.